This T cell receptor beta chain was observed in a study of blood T cell repertoires in COVID-19. Study-level background: Researchers got acute and convalescent COVID-19 samples from the United States, Italy and Spain.

Per the study methods: How many nucleated cells were present was estimated from reference gene primer amplification. The method was immunoSEQ multiplex PCR; TCRdb's version includes in-frame clones alone and lacks a portion of them. The V and J calls and clone size are taken from that table; D and trimming were inferred from the DNA. The table shows 250,000 to 350,000 clones, with around four fifths occurring only once. This TCR was recovered from a woman aged 45-65 years with active or convalescent COVID-19. Sequencing was performed on peripheral blood.

The CDR3 sequence: CAISEFGAETDTQYF. In DNA form, the CDR3 reads TGTGCCATCAGTGAATTTGGAGCCGAGACAGATACGCAGTATTTT. The V call is TRBV10-3, the J call TRBJ2-3; D gene uncertain. The CDR3 consists of 15 residues. V dropped 3 bases and J dropped 3 bases, with 13 bases sitting between them. CDR1 and CDR2 (germline): ENHRY, SYGVKD.